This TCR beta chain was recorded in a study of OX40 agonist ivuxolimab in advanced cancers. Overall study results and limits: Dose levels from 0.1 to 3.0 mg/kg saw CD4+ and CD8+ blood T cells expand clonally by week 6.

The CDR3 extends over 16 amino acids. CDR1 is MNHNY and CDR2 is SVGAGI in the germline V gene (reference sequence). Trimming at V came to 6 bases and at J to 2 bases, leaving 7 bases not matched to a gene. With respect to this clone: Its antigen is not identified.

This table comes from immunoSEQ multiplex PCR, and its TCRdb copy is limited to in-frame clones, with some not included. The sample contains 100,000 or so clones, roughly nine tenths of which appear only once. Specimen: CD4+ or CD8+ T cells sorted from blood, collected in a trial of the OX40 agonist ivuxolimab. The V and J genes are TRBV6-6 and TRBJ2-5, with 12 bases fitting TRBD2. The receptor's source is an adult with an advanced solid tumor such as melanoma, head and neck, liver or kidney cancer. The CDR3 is CASSPGLAGKQETQYF. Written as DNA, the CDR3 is TGTGCCAGCAGCCCCGGACTAGCGGGAAAGCAAGAGACCCAGTACTTC.